This T cell receptor beta chain appears in the sequencing data of a study of identical twins. TCRdb reprocessed the 5' RACE reads with MiXCR, giving one entry per CDR3 protein. The data show fewer than 800,000 distinct CDR3 sequences, around 7.5% seen once. Trimming removed 5 bases from V and 0 bases from J; junction bases left unmatched: 12. The germline V gene has CDR1 ENHRY and CDR2 SYGVKD. The CDR3 loop spans 19 amino acids. These data were likewise used in another study, on yellow fever vaccine responses in identical twins.

This receptor was taken from a young woman in good health. The sequencing input was PBMCs. This rearrangement joins TRBV10-3 to TRBJ2-6; 8 nucleotides align to TRBD2. In DNA form, the CDR3 reads TGTGCCATCAGTACCGTCGGGGGGGCGCCTGTCTCTGGGGCCAACGTCCTGACTTTC. Amino acid sequence: CAISTVGGAPVSGANVLTF.